This T cell receptor (beta chain) was identified in a study of human T cells and chemical hapten exposure. Whole-study context: Researchers reported sensitizing a roughly 2 cm by roughly 2 cm upper inner arm skin site with 2% DPC. Diphenylcyclopropenone doses were given weekly to the scalps of patients across the roughly 25-week study. Regarding the study as a whole: Expanded TCRs produced significantly more large CDR3 similarity clusters than controls did.

Time point: pre-sensitization, week 0. The treatment here: therapeutic diphenylcyclopropenone sensitization with weekly scalp DPC. The drawing of blood occurred before each patch test was applied. V lost 2 bases, J lost 4 bases, and 14 bases lay in between. The CDR3 is made up of 14 amino acids. Germline CDR1 reads SQVTM; CDR2 reads ANQGSEA. In TCRdb, the RACE reads were re-called with MiXCR into one record per CDR3 protein. The table records tens of thousands of distinct CDR3 sequences, around 10% of them present only once. This clonotype was counted only a few times. What it binds is unknown. The chain joins TRBV29-1 to TRBJ1-2, with D uncertain. This clonotype was obtained from a woman in her forties with alopecia areata. Some clones in this sample may be carry-over from other donors' samples. Source: whole blood, taken in connection with sensitization to the hapten diphenylcyclopropenone (DPC). CDR3 amino acids: CSVERSGVGYGYTF. The CDR3 nucleotides are TGCAGCGTTGAACGTAGCGGGGTCGGCTATGGCTACACCTTC. The entire variable domain, with the rest obtained from reference TRBV29-1 and TRBJ1-2, is as follows: SAVISQKPSRDICQRGTSLTIQCQVDSQVTMMFWYRQQPGQSLTLIATANQGSEATYESGFVIDKFPISRPNLTFSTLTVSNMSPEDSSIYLCSVERSGVGYGYTFGSGTRLTVV.